Included here is one TCR beta chain sequence, with context. This clone was detected only a few times. Its binding antigen is unknown. No base-level quality is on record; no much larger clone is a single base apart. The entry originates in a study of T cell responses to AZD1222 COVID-19 vaccine (dated by TCRdb to about 2021). Study-level background: TCR sequencing covered some 240 trial participants: around 210 given two doses of AZD1222 and about 26 given two doses of MenACWY control vaccine. Trial participants were enrolled into age subgroups of 18-55, 56-69 and 70-plus years, which contained roughly 140, 27 and 60 TCR-sequenced participants, respectively. Broader findings and caveats from the paper: Reportedly, close to half of the unique spike-specific TCRs recognized epitopes lying outside the regions that are mutated in the B.1.351 and B.1.1.7 variants. Participants were mostly white British and included more females than males, and it was suggested by the authors that clonal diversity may have been underestimated. The whole spike protein was spanned by vaccine-associated CD4 TCRs, and dominant responses were seen in regions 160-218 and 743-854. After two AZD1222 doses, spike-specific TCR breadth and depth were significantly higher than at day 0 and than in MenACWY recipients. Because no samples from the day 14 peak response were available, repertoires could be characterized only after the peak T cell response. The 56-69-year group was small, and its depth increase did not reach significance, likely because of low power. Only five to seven AZD1222 recipients were SARS-CoV-2 seropositive at baseline, limiting conclusions about previously exposed vaccinees.

The CDR3 regions of human TCRbeta chains were subjected to immunosequencing. As for the authors' bioinformatics: TCRs in the repertoires were compared against a reference library of SARS-CoV-2-specific TCRs that had been generated with the MIRA antigen-specificity platform. Breadth was defined as the fraction of unique TCRs that were SARS-CoV-2-associated, and depth was defined as the fraction of total T cells that were SARS-CoV-2-associated. Each spike-specific TCR was assigned to its reactive spike region and to a CD4 or CD8 class using the MIRA data. Log10-transformed breadth and depth values were compared by one-way ANOVA with Sidak's multiple comparisons tests. TCRdb provides this immuneACCESS table in a form limited to in-frame rearrangements. Some clones are lacking; in checked studies, under half of them reflect an unresolved V gene, and why the rest are absent is not known. Clonal size and the V and J genes are those of that table, whereas D and trimming came from the DNA. This sample is represented by around 130,000 clones; approximately 90% of them were singletons. 2.5% to 3.5% of the sample rests with the top ten.

The time point label, read with the paper, signifies: about 28 days (+/-7) after the second vaccine dose. AZD1222 recipients whose second dose came at about 4 weeks and those whose second dose came at about 12 weeks were combined into one group, since spike-specific TCR depth and breadth did not differ between the two schedules. Samples from vaccinated people were obtained from the UK trials COV001 and COV002, which included a single-blind randomized controlled phase 2/3 trial of AZD1222 (ChAdOx1 nCoV-19) in healthy adults. For TCRbeta chain sequencing, PBMC samples from trial participants were taken at day 0 and at day 28 after the second dose. The clonotype originates from an adult who received the AZD1222 COVID-19 vaccine. The sample was peripheral blood, taken 28 days after the second AZD1222 dose.

Read as DNA, the sequence is TGTGCCAGCCGAACACAGGGGCAAGAGACCCAGTACTTC. Translated, it gives CASRTQGQETQYF. Recombination connected TRBV5-4 to TRBJ2-5, and TRBD1 aligns with 7 junction nucleotides. The germline V gene encodes CDR1 SGHNT and CDR2 YYREEE (reference sequence). V is trimmed back by 7 bases and J by 2 bases, and the junction contains 5 bases that no gene match accounts for. The CDR3 holds 13 amino acids from the cysteine to the phenylalanine. Only the CDR3 DNA is retained, 39 bases long and in frame from the first base.